This T cell receptor beta chain came from a study of cytotoxic CD8 clonotypes in ibrutinib-treated CLL. Study as a whole: The samples contained about 250,000 productive templates on average. They also contained an average of approximately 97,000 productive rearrangements.

Germline V gene sequence: CDR1 SGHTA, CDR2 FQGNSA. The ends lost 5 bases at V and 7 bases at J; junction bases unmatched: 3. This CDR3 has 12 residues. Study-wide results and caveats: Ibrutinib response saw clonality rise, and progression saw it return toward baseline.

Clones were read by immunoSEQ multiplex PCR, and TCRdb kept only the in-frame ones, dropping some. The sample carries fewer than 150,000 clones, 80% to 85% recorded once. On this clone itself: The antigen is undetermined.

This rearrangement joins TRBV7-2 to TRBJ1-2; TRBD1 aligns across 8 bases. Sequenced here: PBMCs, sampled after 24 months of ibrutinib treatment. The TCR was taken from a human donor with chronic lymphocytic leukemia. The CDR3 DNA reads as TGTGCCAGCAGCGCGGACAGGGCTGGCTACACCTTC. It encodes CASSADRAGYTF. The full variable domain, in which reference TRBV7-2 and TRBJ1-2 provide the parts outside the CDR3, is GAGVSQSPSNKVTEKGKDVELRCDPISGHTALYWYRQSLGQGLEFLIYFQGNSAPDKSGLPSDRFSAERTGGSVSTLTIQRTQQEDSAVYLCASSADRAGYTFGSGTRLTVV.